This note documents a single TCR beta chain sequence. This CDR3 is 14 amino acids long. V was trimmed by 2 bases and J by 9 bases, leaving 17 bases between them. TCRdb fed the RT-PCR reads into MiXCR, producing one record per CDR3 protein. The table lists about 25,000 distinct CDR3 sequences, roughly 8% of them singletons. This sample was included in a study of patients and donors after allogeneic stem cell transplantation. The rearrangement uses TRBV12-3 or TRBV12-4 and TRBJ2-7, with D possibly being TRBD1 or TRBD2 (5 bases each). The sample consisted of blood, either unsorted or a sorted T cell fraction (not recorded which). This receptor was taken from a human donor who was either an allogeneic HSCT recipient or a stem cell or donor lymphocyte infusion donor (not recorded which). It is not recorded whose cells these are; they may come from a transplant donor. For the CDR3, the DNA is TGTGCCAGCAGTTTATCTTGGGACCGCTGGGGGCAGTACTTC. Its protein is CASSLSWDRWGQYF.